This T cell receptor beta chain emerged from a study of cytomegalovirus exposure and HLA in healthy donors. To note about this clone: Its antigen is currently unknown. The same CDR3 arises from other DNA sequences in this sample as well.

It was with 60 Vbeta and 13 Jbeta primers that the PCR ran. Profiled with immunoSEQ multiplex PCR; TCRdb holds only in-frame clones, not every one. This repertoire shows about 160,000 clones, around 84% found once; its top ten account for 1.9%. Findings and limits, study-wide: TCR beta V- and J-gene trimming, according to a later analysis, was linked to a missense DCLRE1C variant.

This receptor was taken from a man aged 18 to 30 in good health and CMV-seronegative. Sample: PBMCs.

The CDR3 nucleotides are TGCGCCAGCAGCTTGGGGGGTCAGGGATACGAGCAGTACTTC. It encodes CASSLGGQGYEQYF. The chain combines TRBV5-1 with TRBJ2-7; D may be TRBD1 (5 bases). Trimming took 0 bases from V and 4 from J, leaving 11 bases between them. The germline gives CDR1 SGHRS, CDR2 YFSETQ. The length of the CDR3 is 14 residues.